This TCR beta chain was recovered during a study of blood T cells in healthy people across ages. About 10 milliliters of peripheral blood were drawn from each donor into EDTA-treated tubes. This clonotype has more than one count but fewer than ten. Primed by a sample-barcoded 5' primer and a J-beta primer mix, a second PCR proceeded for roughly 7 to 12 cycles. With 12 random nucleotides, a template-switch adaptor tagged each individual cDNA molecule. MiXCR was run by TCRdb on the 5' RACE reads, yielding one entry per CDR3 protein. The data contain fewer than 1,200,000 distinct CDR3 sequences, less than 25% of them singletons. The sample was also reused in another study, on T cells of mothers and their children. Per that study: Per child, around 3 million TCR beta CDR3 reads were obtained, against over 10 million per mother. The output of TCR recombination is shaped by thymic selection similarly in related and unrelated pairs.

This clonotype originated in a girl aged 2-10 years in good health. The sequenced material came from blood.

Here the CDR3 DNA reads TGTGCCAGCAGTGATTTGTATCGAGCGGGCACAGATACGCAGTATTTT. Translation gives CASSDLYRAGTDTQYF. The chain joins TRBV2 to TRBJ2-3; weak D call: TRBD2 (5 bases). V gave up 3 bases and J gave up 1 base, with 14 bases separating them. The V gene's germline CDR1 is SNHLY and CDR2 FYNNEI. The CDR3 loop spans 16 amino acids.